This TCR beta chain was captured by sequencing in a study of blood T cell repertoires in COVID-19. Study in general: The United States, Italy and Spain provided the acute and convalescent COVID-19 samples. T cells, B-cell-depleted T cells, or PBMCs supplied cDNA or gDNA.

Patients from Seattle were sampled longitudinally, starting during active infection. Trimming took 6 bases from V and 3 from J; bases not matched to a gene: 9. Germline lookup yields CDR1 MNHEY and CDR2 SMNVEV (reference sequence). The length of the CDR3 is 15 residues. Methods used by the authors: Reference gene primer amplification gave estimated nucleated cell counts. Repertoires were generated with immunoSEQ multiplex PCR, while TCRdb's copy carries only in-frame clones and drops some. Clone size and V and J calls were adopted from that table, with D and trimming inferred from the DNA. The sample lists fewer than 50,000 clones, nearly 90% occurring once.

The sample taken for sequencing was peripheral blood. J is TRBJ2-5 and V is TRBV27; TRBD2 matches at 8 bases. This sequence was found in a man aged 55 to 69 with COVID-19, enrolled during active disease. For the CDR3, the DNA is TGTGCCAGCAGCCGACAGCTAGCGGGCAAAGAGACCCAGTACTTC. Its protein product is CASSRQLAGKETQYF.